The rows below give T cell receptor beta chains drawn from one sample of a study of T-cell reconstitution after alpha-beta-depleted transplantation in children. TCRdb reprocessed the PCR reads with MiXCR, giving one entry per CDR3 protein. The table has 600,000 to 800,000 distinct CDR3 sequences, roughly 13% seen once. The sample here was PBMCs, taken before TCRalphabeta/CD19-depleted stem cell transplant. The receptor source for this set is a girl aged 2 to 9 with congenital amegakaryocytic thrombocytopenia, due to receive a stem cell transplant. CDR3s include the opening cysteine and the closing phenylalanine or tryptophan. D genes are given only for firm matches. Only part of the rows carry a size: once, few, many, or a class if the clone is expanded.

d_gene	len	abundance	v_gene	j_gene	CDR3nt	CDR3aa
.	13	many	TRBV24-1	TRBJ2-1	TGTGCCACCGAAGCGGGTTCCTACAATGAGCAGTTCTTC	CATEAGSYNEQFF
.	15	.	TRBV3-1	TRBJ2-7	TGTGCCAGCAGCCCCTATACGGGAGTACCGTACGAGCAGTACTTC	CASSPYTGVPYEQYF
.	13	many	TRBV27	TRBJ2-4	TGTGCCAGCAGTCCCGACAGGTTAAACATTCAGTACTTC	CASSPDRLNIQYF
.	17	few	TRBV20-1	TRBJ2-2	TGCAGTGCTAGAGAGATAGACAGGTTGTTGAACACCGGGGAGCTGTTTTTT	CSAREIDRLLNTGELFF
.	13	few	TRBV20-1	TRBJ2-7	TGCAGTGCTAGAGACGGGCTCCCCTACGAGCAGTACTTC	CSARDGLPYEQYF
.	15	many	TRBV12-3/TRBV12-4	TRBJ1-3	TGTGCCAGCACCCTTTACCAGGGGACCGGAAACACCATATATTTT	CASTLYQGTGNTIYF
.	13	many	TRBV29-1	TRBJ1-1	TGCAGCGTTGGAGTCACCGAAGGGACTGAAGCTTTCTTT	CSVGVTEGTEAFF
.	12	.	TRBV12-3/TRBV12-4	TRBJ2-3	TGTGCCAGCACCCCGGGGGGCCCGCTACAGTATTTT	CASTPGGPLQYF
.	11	many	TRBV5-8	TRBJ1-6	TGTGCCAGCAGCTTAGATTCACCCCTCCACTTT	CASSLDSPLHF
.	14	many	TRBV12-3/TRBV12-4	TRBJ1-2	TGTGCCAGCAGTCTCGTAGGGGCCTCGGAGGGCTACACCTTC	CASSLVGASEGYTF
.	17	.	TRBV20-1	TRBJ2-3	TGCAGTGCTAGACGACTGCAGACGGCCGAAGGCACAGATACGCAGTATTTT	CSARRLQTAEGTDTQYF
TRBD2	15	few	TRBV20-1	TRBJ2-1	TGCAGTGCTAGCTTCGCTCGCGGGGGGAGGGGTGAGCAGTTCTTC	CSASFARGGRGEQFF
TRBD2	13	.	TRBV11-2	TRBJ2-7	TGTGCCAGCAGCTTGACTAGCCGTCACGAGCAGTACTTC	CASSLTSRHEQYF
.	16	.	TRBV7-9	TRBJ2-3	TGTGCCAGCGGCCCTGGGATCTTGGGGGTATCGGATACGCAGTATTTT	CASGPGILGVSDTQYF
TRBD1	14	few	TRBV29-1	TRBJ1-2	TGCAGCGTTGGCCACAGGGGGCTAGACTATGGCTACACCTTC	CSVGHRGLDYGYTF
.	15	many	TRBV6-5	TRBJ2-1	TGTGCCAGCAGTTATGACTCCAGCTCCTACAATGAGCAGTTCTTC	CASSYDSSSYNEQFF
.	18	many	TRBV20-1	TRBJ2-3	TGCAGTGCTGACCCCTTCTACGGACTCACAAACATCACAGATACGCAGTATTTT	CSADPFYGLTNITDTQYF
TRBD1	15	.	TRBV28	TRBJ2-3	TGTGCCAGCAGTCTCTGGACAGGGGGCCCAGATACGCAGTATTTT	CASSLWTGGPDTQYF
TRBD1	14	many	TRBV29-1	TRBJ2-1	TGCAGCGTTGACGGGACAGGGGTCCACAATGAGCAGTTCTTC	CSVDGTGVHNEQFF
.	14	few	TRBV5-1	TRBJ1-4	TGCGCCAGCAGCCCGGGACACCAGAATGAAAAACTGTTTTTT	CASSPGHQNEKLFF
.	12	many	TRBV2	TRBJ2-5	TGTGCCAGCAGTGTTCTCCCGGAGACCCAGTACTTC	CASSVLPETQYF
.	14	many	TRBV12-3/TRBV12-4	TRBJ2-1	TGTGCCAGCAGCTACAGGATAACTGACAATGAGCAGTTCTTC	CASSYRITDNEQFF
.	14	many	TRBV20-1	TRBJ2-5	TGCAGTGCTTTTCAACCAGCGGGTGGAGAGACCCAGTACTTC	CSAFQPAGGETQYF
.	14	.	TRBV28	TRBJ2-3	TGTGCCGTACCCGGGACTTCTAGCACAGATACGCAGTATTTT	CAVPGTSSTDTQYF
TRBD2	18	many	TRBV20-1	TRBJ2-2	TGCAGTGCTAGATCCCCTGGGGGAGGGAACACGAACACCGGGGAGCTGTTTTTT	CSARSPGGGNTNTGELFF
.	14	many	TRBV12-3/TRBV12-4	TRBJ1-1	TGTGCCAGCAGTTTCAGAGGAACTGGGAGGGGAGCTTTCTTT	CASSFRGTGRGAFF
.	14	few	TRBV20-1	TRBJ2-3	TGCAGTGCACCAGGACGAACAGGGACAGATACGCAGTATTTT	CSAPGRTGTDTQYF
.	15	many	TRBV12-3/TRBV12-4	TRBJ2-3	TGTGCCAGCAGTTTAGAGGACAGAGGCACAGATACGCAGTATTTT	CASSLEDRGTDTQYF
TRBD2	17	.	TRBV20-1	TRBJ2-1	TGCAGTGCTTCCGATCTAATTTTAGCGGGAGGCTACAATGAGCAGTTCTTC	CSASDLILAGGYNEQFF
TRBD1	18	many	TRBV15	TRBJ1-5	TGTGCCACCAGCACTATTTACCGGGACAGGGGTTTAAATCAGCCCCAGCATTTT	CATSTIYRDRGLNQPQHF
TRBD1	14	many	TRBV20-1	TRBJ2-7	TGCAGTGCTCCACCGGGACAGGGTATCTACGAGCAGTACTTC	CSAPPGQGIYEQYF
.	14	few	TRBV20-1	TRBJ2-1	TGCAGTGCTAGAGATTCGGTCTTTTACAATGAGCAGTTCTTC	CSARDSVFYNEQFF
TRBD2	20	few	TRBV11-1	TRBJ2-1	TGTGCCAGCAACCAACCCCCCGGCATTAGCGGGATTAGTTCCTACAATGAGCAGTTCTTC	CASNQPPGISGISSYNEQFF
.	14	few	TRBV5-1	TRBJ2-1	TGCGCCAGCAGCTTGGAGCAGATCTACAATGAGCAGTTCTTC	CASSLEQIYNEQFF
TRBD1	14	many	TRBV7-9	TRBJ2-7	TGTGCCAGCAGCCCGAAGGACAGGTTCTACGAGCAGTACTTC	CASSPKDRFYEQYF
TRBD1	14	many	TRBV5-1	TRBJ1-2	TGCGCCAGCAGTGAGGGACAGAGGAGGTATGGCTACACCTTC	CASSEGQRRYGYTF
.	13	.	TRBV28	TRBJ2-7	TGTGCCAGCGGGATTGACAGGACCTACGAGCAGTACTTC	CASGIDRTYEQYF
.	16	many	TRBV29-1	TRBJ2-1	TGCAGCGTTGTTAAACAGCCTCATTACCAACTCGATGAGCAGTTCTTC	CSVVKQPHYQLDEQFF
.	12	many	TRBV12-3/TRBV12-4	TRBJ1-3	TGTGCCCAGTGGGCTTTTGGAAACACCATATATTTT	CAQWAFGNTIYF
.	14	few	TRBV7-8	TRBJ2-4	TGTGCCAGCAGCACACGGCAGGGGAGAAACATTCAGTACTTC	CASSTRQGRNIQYF
.	14	many	TRBV20-1	TRBJ2-1	TGCAGTGCTGAGGGCGGGGACAGCTACAATGAGCAGTTCTTC	CSAEGGDSYNEQFF
.	17	.	TRBV2	TRBJ2-1	TGTGCCAGCAGTGGAGGTCCGGAGGCCCCTACAAGCAATGAGCAGTTCTTC	CASSGGPEAPTSNEQFF
.	14	many	TRBV5-1	TRBJ2-3	TGCGCCAGCAGCTTGGCAGGGGCCACAGATACGCAGTATTTT	CASSLAGATDTQYF
TRBD1	14	few	TRBV5-1	TRBJ2-7	TGCGCCAGCAGCGACATGGACAGGGGACACGAGCAGTACTTC	CASSDMDRGHEQYF
TRBD1	15	many	TRBV10-3	TRBJ1-2	TGTGCCATCAGTGGACAGGGGATATCTAACTATGGCTACACCTTC	CAISGQGISNYGYTF
.	16	.	TRBV11-3	TRBJ2-2	TGTGCCAGCAGCCGTTCCGACAGGACGAACACCGGGGAGCTGTTTTTT	CASSRSDRTNTGELFF
.	15	.	TRBV12-3/TRBV12-4	TRBJ2-3	TGTGCCAGCAGTGCCCCGGCAAAATTCGCAGATACGCAGTATTTT	CASSAPAKFADTQYF
.	15	.	TRBV5-1	TRBJ2-7	TGCGCCAGCAGCTTCGCGGGCGGAATCCTCTACGAGCAGTACTTC	CASSFAGGILYEQYF
.	15	.	TRBV28	TRBJ1-2	TGTGCCAGCAGTTTTTCGGCACTACCTAACTATGGCGACACCTTC	CASSFSALPNYGDTF
TRBD2	14	many	TRBV11-2	TRBJ2-7	TGTGCCAGCAGCTTCCCGGGGGGGTGCTACGAGCAGTACTTC	CASSFPGGCYEQYF
.	11	many	TRBV7-9	TRBJ2-1	TGTGCCAGCAGCCCTCTGCTTGAGCAGTTCTTC	CASSPLLEQFF
TRBD1	18	.	TRBV11-1	TRBJ2-4	TGTGCCAGCAGCTTAAGACCAAGGACAGGACTAGCCAAAAACATTCAGTACTTC	CASSLRPRTGLAKNIQYF
.	15	few	TRBV12-3/TRBV12-4	TRBJ2-5	TGTGCCAGCAAACCGGCGGGATCTTCGTTAGAGACCCAGTACTTC	CASKPAGSSLETQYF
TRBD2	18	.	TRBV11-2	TRBJ2-7	TGTGCCAGCAGCTTAGAGGGATATCTATCGGCGGGAGCTTACGAGCAGTACTTC	CASSLEGYLSAGAYEQYF
.	16	few	TRBV6-5	TRBJ2-7	TGTGCCAGCAGTTATAAATCTTCGCTGGTCTCCTACGAGCAGTACTTC	CASSYKSSLVSYEQYF